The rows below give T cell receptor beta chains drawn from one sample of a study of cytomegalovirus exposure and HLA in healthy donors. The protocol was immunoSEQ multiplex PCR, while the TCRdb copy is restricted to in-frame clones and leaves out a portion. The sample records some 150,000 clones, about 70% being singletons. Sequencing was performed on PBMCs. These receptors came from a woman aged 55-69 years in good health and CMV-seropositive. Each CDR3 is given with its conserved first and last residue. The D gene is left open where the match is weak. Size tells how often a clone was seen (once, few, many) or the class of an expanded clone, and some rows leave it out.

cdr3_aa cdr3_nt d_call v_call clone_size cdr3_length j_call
CASSLGRLSSGANVLTF TGTGCCAGCAGTTTAGGTCGATTGAGCTCTGGGGCCAACGTCCTGACTTTC NA TRBV28 few 17 TRBJ2-6
CAISGISGTPGETQYF TGTGCCATCAGCGGCATCAGCGGGACGCCAGGAGAGACCCAGTACTTC TRBD2 TRBV10-3 NA 16 TRBJ2-5
CASSRQGTGEKLFF TGTGCCAGCAGCCGACAGGGGACGGGAGAAAAACTGTTTTTT TRBD1 TRBV27 NA 14 TRBJ1-4
CASGRGETQYF TGTGCCAGCGGTAGGGGTGAGACCCAGTACTTC NA TRBV6-5 NA 11 TRBJ2-5
CASSPGEGKPQHF TGTGCCAGCTCACCAGGGGAGGGAAAGCCCCAGCATTTT NA TRBV18 NA 13 TRBJ1-5
CASRASLGTGGGYTF TGTGCCAGCAGGGCTTCTCTAGGGACAGGTGGTGGCTACACCTTC TRBD1 TRBV28 NA 15 TRBJ1-2
CASSRDSYEQYF TGTGCCAGCAGCCGCGATTCCTACGAGCAGTACTTC NA TRBV5-4 few 12 TRBJ2-7
CASSSYMNTEAFF TGTGCCAGCAGTAGTTACATGAACACTGAAGCTTTCTTT NA TRBV28 NA 13 TRBJ1-1
CASSLAPREQFF TGCGCCAGCAGCTTGGCCCCGCGGGAGCAGTTCTTC NA TRBV5-1 few 12 TRBJ2-1
CASSRTGIFYGYTF TGTGCCAGTAGTCGGACAGGGATCTTTTATGGCTACACCTTC TRBD1 TRBV19 few 14 TRBJ1-2
CASSSRGRGYTF TGTGCCAGCAGTTCCAGGGGAAGAGGCTACACCTTC NA TRBV6-5 NA 12 TRBJ1-2
CASSLGGGRGETQYF TGCGCCAGCAGCTTGGGGGGCGGGAGAGGAGAGACCCAGTACTTC TRBD2 TRBV5-1 once 15 TRBJ2-5
CASSLEGGYEQYF TGCGCCAGCAGCCTGGAGGGAGGCTACGAGCAGTACTTC NA TRBV5-1 NA 13 TRBJ2-7
CSVARWASGNSVTDTQYF TGCAGCGTTGCCAGGTGGGCTAGCGGGAATTCGGTGACAGATACGCAGTATTTT TRBD2 TRBV29-1 few 18 TRBJ2-3
CASSLRGNEQFF TGTGCCAGCAGTTTAAGGGGCAATGAGCAGTTCTTC NA TRBV27 many 12 TRBJ2-1
CASSLTGSSQPQHF TGCGCCAGCAGTCTGACAGGTTCGTCTCAGCCCCAGCATTTT NA TRBV10-2 NA 14 TRBJ1-5
CASSTGVGNTIYF TGTGCCAGCAGTACAGGGGTAGGAAACACCATATATTTT TRBD1 TRBV6-6 NA 13 TRBJ1-3
CATGTGDTDTQYF TGTGCCACCGGGACAGGGGACACAGATACGCAGTATTTT TRBD1 TRBV10-3 once 13 TRBJ2-3
CASSSRGDGTEAFF TGTGCCAGCAGTAGTCGGGGGGATGGCACTGAAGCTTTCTTT NA TRBV6-6 NA 14 TRBJ1-1
CASSRTGGANEKLFF TGCGCCAGCAGCCGAACAGGGGGCGCGAATGAAAAACTGTTTTTT TRBD1 TRBV5-1 few 15 TRBJ1-4
CSVVGITGGGYTF TGCAGCGTTGTAGGGATTACAGGGGGTGGCTACACCTTC TRBD1 TRBV29-1 NA 13 TRBJ1-2
CASSQGLNYNEQFF TGTGCCAGCAGTCAGGGACTGAATTACAATGAGCAGTTCTTC NA TRBV6-1 NA 14 TRBJ2-1
CASSLVAGTYNEQFF TGCGCCAGCAGCTTGGTAGCGGGAACCTACAATGAGCAGTTCTTC TRBD2 TRBV5-1 NA 15 TRBJ2-1
CASSFLGGTNNYGYTF TGTGCCAGCAGTTTCCTCGGGGGTACAAATAACTATGGCTACACCTTC NA TRBV27 NA 16 TRBJ1-2
CAWSDDSYSGNTIYF TGTGCCTGGAGTGATGACAGCTACTCTGGAAACACCATATATTTT NA TRBV30 NA 15 TRBJ1-3
CSVEGDRDEQFF TGCAGCGTTGAAGGGGACAGAGATGAGCAGTTCTTC TRBD1 TRBV29-1 NA 12 TRBJ2-1
CASSLAGPPNEQFF TGTGCCAGCAGCTTGGCGGGGCCCCCCAATGAGCAGTTCTTC NA TRBV7-9 once 14 TRBJ2-1
CASSQELSSYNEQFF TGCGCCAGCAGCCAAGAATTGAGCTCCTACAATGAGCAGTTCTTC NA TRBV4-1 NA 15 TRBJ2-1
CASSVGGGWQETQYF TGTGCCAGCAGCGTAGGAGGGGGCTGGCAAGAGACCCAGTACTTC TRBD1 TRBV9 once 15 TRBJ2-5
CASSSGGATVNTEAFF TGTGCCAGCAGTTCGGGGGGGGCCACGGTGAACACTGAAGCTTTCTTT NA TRBV27 NA 16 TRBJ1-1
CASSLSRTSPIEQYF TGTGCCAGCAGTTTATCCAGGACTAGCCCAATAGAGCAGTACTTC TRBD2 TRBV28 NA 15 TRBJ2-7
CASSERAGMNTEAFF TGTGCCAGCAGTGAAAGGGCAGGGATGAACACTGAAGCTTTCTTT NA TRBV6-1 few 15 TRBJ1-1
CASGGRSPNYEQYF TGTGCCAGCGGGGGGAGGTCTCCCAACTACGAGCAGTACTTC NA TRBV6-1 NA 14 TRBJ2-7
CASSAYGVVPLF TGTGCCAGCAGTGCCTACGGGGTCGTGCCGCTCTTT NA TRBV6-1 once 12 TRBJ1-1
CASSFGGNTEAFF TGCGCCAGCAGCTTTGGCGGAAACACTGAAGCTTTCTTT NA TRBV5-1 NA 13 TRBJ1-1
CASSVARGETGTPRYNEQFF TGTGCCAGCAGTGTCGCGAGGGGTGAAACCGGGACTCCCCGCTACAATGAGCAGTTCTTC NA TRBV6-1 NA 20 TRBJ2-1
CASSDSQSNQPQHF TGTGCCAGCAGTGACAGTCAGAGCAATCAGCCCCAGCATTTT NA TRBV2 NA 14 TRBJ1-5
CASSPDPGGGYTF TGTGCCAGCTCACCTGATCCGGGGGGCGGCTACACCTTC NA TRBV18 few 13 TRBJ1-2
CASASISGRPQYF TGTGCCAGCGCTTCCATTAGCGGGAGGCCGCAGTATTTT TRBD2 TRBV6-1 once 13 TRBJ2-3
CASFPTGDYGYTF TGTGCCAGCTTTCCGACAGGGGACTATGGCTACACCTTC TRBD1 TRBV28 NA 13 TRBJ1-2
CASRTTGATNEKLFF TGCGCCAGCCGCACCACAGGGGCAACTAATGAAAAACTGTTTTTT TRBD1 TRBV5-1 NA 15 TRBJ1-4
CASSPPGTVNSPLHF TGTGCCAGCAGCCCCCCCGGGACAGTTAATTCACCCCTCCACTTT TRBD1 TRBV7-9 NA 15 TRBJ1-6
CASSPPLDSYEQYF TGTGCCAGCAGTCCTCCCCTCGACAGCTACGAGCAGTACTTC NA TRBV28 many 14 TRBJ2-7
CASSALGQRNEKLFF TGTGCCAGCAGCGCCTTGGGACAGCGTAATGAAAAACTGTTTTTT TRBD1 TRBV9 NA 15 TRBJ1-4
CASRDEHLSGNTIYF TGTGCCAGCAGAGATGAACACCTCTCTGGAAACACCATATATTTT NA TRBV2 NA 15 TRBJ1-3